A single sample gave rise to the 10 T cell receptor beta chains below, sequenced in a study of blood T cell repertoires in COVID-19. Sequenced by immunoSEQ multiplex PCR; TCRdb stores in-frame clones only, minus some. The data contain about 140,000 clones, around 80% of them singletons. The sample consisted of peripheral blood. Receptor source: a woman aged 80 or older with active or convalescent COVID-19.

The chain uses TRBV7-9 and TRBJ1-1; 7 bases line up with TRBD1. V lost 4 bases and J lost 3; bases outside the gene matches: 5. The CDR3 is 14 amino acids. In germline, CDR1 is SEHNR, CDR2 FQNEAQ (reference sequence). CDR3 in amino acids: CASSSGQPYTEAFF. CDR3 DNA: TGTGCCAGCAGCTCGGGACAGCCTTACACTGAAGCTTTCTTT.

This clone was picked up a small number of times. The chain employs TRBV5-1 and TRBJ1-2, with 7 bases fitting TRBD1. The CDR3 has 14 residues. Germline V gene sequence: CDR1 SGHRS, CDR2 YFSETQ. The ends lost 5 bases at V and 8 bases at J; junction bases unmatched: 12. The CDR3 reads CASRRETGTRGYTF. CDR3 bases: TGCGCCAGCAGACGTGAGACAGGGACAAGAGGCTACACCTTC. Full variable domain (outside the CDR3, taken from reference TRBV5-1 and TRBJ1-2): KAGVTQTPRYLIKTRGQQVTLSCSPISGHRSVSWYQQTPGQGLQFLFEYFSETQRNKGNFPGRFSGRQFSNSRSEMNVSTLELGDSALYLCASRRETGTRGYTFGSGTRLTVV.

This chain links TRBV13 with TRBJ1-5; 7 nucleotides agree with TRBD1. The V segment lost 2 bases and the J segment 3 bases; nucleotides outside the gene matches: 4. The CDR3 runs to 15 residues. Germline assignment: CDR1 PRHDT and CDR2 FYEKMQ (reference sequence). The CDR3 bases are TGTGCCAGCAGCTTAAACAGGGGTAACAATCAGCCCCAGCATTTT. Translation: CASSLNRGNNQPQHF.

The chain recombines TRBV27 with TRBJ1-5; D gene uncertain. The CDR3 consists of 14 residues. Trimming stripped 3 bases from V and 6 bases from J, with 12 bases between. CDR1 is MNHEY, CDR2 SMNVEV, per germline (reference sequence). DNA of the CDR3: TGTGCCAGCAGTTTGACTACGTCGGGTCAGCCCCAGCATTTT. It codes for CASSLTTSGQPQHF.

V is TRBV9 and J is TRBJ1-1; maybe TRBD1 (5 bases). In germline, CDR1 is SGDLS, CDR2 YYNGEE. Trimming pared 4 bases from V and 4 bases from J, leaving 17 bases between. The CDR3 is made up of 15 amino acids. This chain's CDR3 is CASSPHTGPVTEAFF. As DNA, the CDR3 is TGTGCCAGCAGCCCTCATACAGGCCCCGTCACTGAAGCTTTCTTT.

V gene TRBV6-5 combines with J gene TRBJ2-5; TRBD2 agrees at 7 bases. This CDR3 comprises 12 residues. V shed 8 bases, J shed 5 bases, and the junction held 5 bases outside the gene matches. Germline CDR1 MNHEY, CDR2 SVGAGI. DNA for the CDR3: TGTGCCAGCGGTCCGGGGGGTGAGACCCAGTACTTC. This codes for CASGPGGETQYF.

This chain uses TRBV19 with TRBJ1-2, with D possibly TRBD1 on 5 matching bases. The V gene lost 4 bases and the J gene lost 1 base, with 7 bases spanning the gap. This CDR3 comprises 13 residues. Germline values: CDR1 LNHDA, CDR2 SQIVND (reference sequence). CDR3 protein: CASSSRVNYGYTF. The CDR3 DNA reads TGTGCCAGTAGTAGCAGGGTTAACTATGGCTACACCTTC.

The CDR3: CASSHQIPKTEAFF. CDR3 DNA sequence: TGTGCCAGCAGCCACCAGATCCCGAAGACTGAAGCTTTCTTT. The V call is TRBV3-1 (or the pseudogene TRBV3-2), the J call TRBJ1-1; D not certain. The length of the CDR3 is 14 residues. V gave up 3 bases and J gave up 5 bases, with 13 bases separating them. Germline V gene sequence: CDR1 LGHDT, CDR2 YNNKEL (reference sequence).

The rearrangement links TRBV18 to TRBJ1-5, with TRBD1 matching 7 bases. Germline CDR1 is KGHSH and CDR2 is LQKENI. The V gene end was trimmed by 2 bases and the J gene end by 3 bases; junction bases not matched to a gene: 4. The CDR3 runs to 15 residues. The CDR3 protein is CASSPSGQLNQPQHF. In DNA form, the CDR3 reads TGTGCCAGCTCACCATCGGGACAGCTCAATCAGCCCCAGCATTTT.

The rearrangement links TRBV29-1 to TRBJ1-2; unclear D gene. Trimming removed 0 bases at V and 9 bases at J, with 11 bases between. Germline V gene data show CDR1 as SQVTM and CDR2 as ANQGSEA. The CDR3 totals 12 residues. The CDR3 region is CSVEDEAERYTF. The CDR3 nucleotides are TGCAGCGTTGAAGATGAGGCAGAGCGCTACACCTTC.